The entry below describes one T cell receptor (beta chain). Its specificity is not known. Constant-segment primers were used for 5'RACE, and the resulting TCR alpha and TCR beta cDNA libraries carried sample barcodes and UMIs. TCRdb re-analysed the 5' RACE reads in MiXCR, keeping a single row per CDR3 protein. The table lists hundreds of thousands of distinct CDR3 sequences, 25% to 30% of them singletons. These data belong to a study of T-cell memory formation after mild COVID-19. Turning to the study itself: TCR clusters mostly belonged to single donors.

General study points: The second-wave clones peaking on day 37 were not confirmed as SARS-CoV-2-specific. Balance between CD4 and CD8 was seen in clones contracting day 15 to 85, and a CD4+ lean was seen in later expanders.

The CDR3 has 15 amino acids. The V and J ends lost 1 base and 1 base respectively, with 11 bases between them. CDR1 is SGHRS and CDR2 is YFSETQ in the germline V gene. The V call is TRBV5-1, the J call TRBJ1-1; D gene uncertain. This receptor was identified in an adult woman who had mild COVID-19 (a few samples of this study predate the infection). Cell type and time point are not known. Sequencing input: PBMCs or a T cell subset sorted from them (not recorded which). The CDR3 DNA reads TGCGCCAGCAGCTTGATGGCCAGGCAGAACACTGAAGCTTTCTTT. This gives the protein CASSLMARQNTEAFF.